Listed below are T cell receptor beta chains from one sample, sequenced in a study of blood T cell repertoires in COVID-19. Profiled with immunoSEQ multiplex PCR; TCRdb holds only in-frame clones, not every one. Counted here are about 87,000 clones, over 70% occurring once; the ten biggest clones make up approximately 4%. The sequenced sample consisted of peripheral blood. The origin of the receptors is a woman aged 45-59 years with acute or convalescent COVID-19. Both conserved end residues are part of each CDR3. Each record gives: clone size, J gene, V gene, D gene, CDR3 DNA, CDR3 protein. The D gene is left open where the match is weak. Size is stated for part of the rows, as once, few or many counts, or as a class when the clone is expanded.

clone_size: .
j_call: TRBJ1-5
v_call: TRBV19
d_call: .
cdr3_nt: TGTGCCAGTAGTCCGTTGACAGTCACACAGCCCCAGCATTTT
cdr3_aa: CASSPLTVTQPQHF

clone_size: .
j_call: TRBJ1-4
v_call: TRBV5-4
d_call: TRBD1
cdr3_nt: TGTGCCAGCAGCCCCGCCGGGACAGCTAATGAAAAACTGTTTTTT
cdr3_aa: CASSPAGTANEKLFF

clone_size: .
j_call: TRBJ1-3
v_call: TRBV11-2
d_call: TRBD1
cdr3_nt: TGTGCCAGCAGCCAGGACAGGGTCGACACCATATATTTT
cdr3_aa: CASSQDRVDTIYF

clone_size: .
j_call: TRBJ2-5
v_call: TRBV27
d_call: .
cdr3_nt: TGTGCCAGCAGCCCCGGGACTCAACGCCGGGAGACCCAGTACTTC
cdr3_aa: CASSPGTQRRETQYF

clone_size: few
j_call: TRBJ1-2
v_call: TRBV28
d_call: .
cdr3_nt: TGTGCCAGCACCGACAGAGAGCATGGCTACACCTTC
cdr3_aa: CASTDREHGYTF

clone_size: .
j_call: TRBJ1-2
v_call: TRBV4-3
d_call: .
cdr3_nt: TGCGCCAGCAGCCAAGATGGGGACTCGGCAACGGGCTACACCTTC
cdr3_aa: CASSQDGDSATGYTF

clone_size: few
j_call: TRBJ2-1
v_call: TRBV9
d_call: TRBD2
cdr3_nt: TGTGCCAGCAGCTTCGGACTAGCGGGGGGTAATGAGCAGTTCTTC
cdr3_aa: CASSFGLAGGNEQFF

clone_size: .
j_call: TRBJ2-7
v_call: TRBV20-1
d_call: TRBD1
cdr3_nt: TGCAGTGCTCTGACAGGGCCCGAGCAGTACTTC
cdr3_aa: CSALTGPEQYF

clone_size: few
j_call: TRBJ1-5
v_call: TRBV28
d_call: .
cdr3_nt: TGTGCCAGCAGTTTATCCGATCAGCCCCAGCATTTT
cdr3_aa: CASSLSDQPQHF

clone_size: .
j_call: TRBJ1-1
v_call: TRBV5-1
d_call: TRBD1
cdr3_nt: TGCGCCAGCAGCTCTGGGACAGGGGACGGTTCTGAAGCTTTCTTT
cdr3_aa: CASSSGTGDGSEAFF

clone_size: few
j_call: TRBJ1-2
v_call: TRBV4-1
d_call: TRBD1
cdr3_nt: TGCGCCAGCAGCCACGACAGGGGGCAAAGGGGCTACACCTTC
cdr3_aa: CASSHDRGQRGYTF

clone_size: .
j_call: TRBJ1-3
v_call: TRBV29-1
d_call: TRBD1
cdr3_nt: TGCAGCGCCGGGACAGGGGGAAACACCATATATTTT
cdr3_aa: CSAGTGGNTIYF

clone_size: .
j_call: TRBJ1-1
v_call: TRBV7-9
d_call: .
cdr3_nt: TGTGCCAGCAGACAGACGACGGACACTGAAGCTTTCTTT
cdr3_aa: CASRQTTDTEAFF

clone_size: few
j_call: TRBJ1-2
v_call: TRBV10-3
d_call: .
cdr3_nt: TGTGCCATCAGAGGGGGGGGCCGGGCAGGCAGTGCGAACTATGGCTACACCTTC
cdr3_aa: CAIRGGGRAGSANYGYTF

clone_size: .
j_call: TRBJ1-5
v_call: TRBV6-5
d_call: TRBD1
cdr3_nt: TGTGCCAGTCATTCGGGACAGGGGATCAATCAGCCCCAGCATTTT
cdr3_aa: CASHSGQGINQPQHF

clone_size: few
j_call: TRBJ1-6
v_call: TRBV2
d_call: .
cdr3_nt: TGTGCCAGCAGTTGGGACACCGGTAGCGGGGCCCTCCACTTT
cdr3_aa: CASSWDTGSGALHF

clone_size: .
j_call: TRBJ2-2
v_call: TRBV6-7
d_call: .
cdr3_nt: TGTGCCAGCAGTTCCAATCCTCTATTGACAGGGAACACCGGGGAGCTGTTTTTT
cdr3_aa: CASSSNPLLTGNTGELFF

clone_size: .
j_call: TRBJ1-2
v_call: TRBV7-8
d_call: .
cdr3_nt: TGTGCCAGCAGCGGGCCCAAAGATATACGAGGCTACACCTTC
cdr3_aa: CASSGPKDIRGYTF

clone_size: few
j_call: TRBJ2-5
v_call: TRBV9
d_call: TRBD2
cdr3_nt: TGTGCCAGCAGCGTAGTAAGCGGGGGGGCCCAAGAGACCCAGTACTTC
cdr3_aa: CASSVVSGGAQETQYF

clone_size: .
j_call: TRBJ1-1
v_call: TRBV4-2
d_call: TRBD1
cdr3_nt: TGTGCCAGCAGCCAAACAGGGGGAAACACTGAAGCTTTCTTT
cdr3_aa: CASSQTGGNTEAFF

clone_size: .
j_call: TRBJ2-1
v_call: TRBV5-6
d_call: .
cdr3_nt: TGTGCCAGCAGCGGAGACTCAACGCCCTACAATGAGCAGTTCTTC
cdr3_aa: CASSGDSTPYNEQFF

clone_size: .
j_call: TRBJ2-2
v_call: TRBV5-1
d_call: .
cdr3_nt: TGCGCCAGCAGCCTCCGGGACACCTCTAAGAACACCGGGGAGCTGTTTTTT
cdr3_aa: CASSLRDTSKNTGELFF

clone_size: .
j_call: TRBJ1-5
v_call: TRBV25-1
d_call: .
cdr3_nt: TGTGCCAGCTCCGGGGGGGCTGGGATTATCAATCAGCCCCAGCATTTT
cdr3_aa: CASSGGAGIINQPQHF

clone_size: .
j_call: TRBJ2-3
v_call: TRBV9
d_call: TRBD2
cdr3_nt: TGTGCCAGCAGCGTTCTAGCGGGGGGGCCCGCAGATACGCAGTATTTT
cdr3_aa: CASSVLAGGPADTQYF

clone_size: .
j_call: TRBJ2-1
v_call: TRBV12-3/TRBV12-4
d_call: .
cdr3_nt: TGTGCCAGCAGTTTGAACAGGGACGATGAGCAGTTCTTC
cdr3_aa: CASSLNRDDEQFF

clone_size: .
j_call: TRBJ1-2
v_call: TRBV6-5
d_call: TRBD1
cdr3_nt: TGTGCCACCGAGGACAGGGGGACCTCTAACTATGGCTACACCTTC
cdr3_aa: CATEDRGTSNYGYTF

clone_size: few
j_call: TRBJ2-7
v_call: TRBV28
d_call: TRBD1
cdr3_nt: TGTGCCAGCAGTTTCCCAGGGGCAGGACAGGGGGACTACGAGCAGTACTTC
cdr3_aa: CASSFPGAGQGDYEQYF

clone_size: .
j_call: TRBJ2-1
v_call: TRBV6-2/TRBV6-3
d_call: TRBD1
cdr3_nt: TGTGCCAGCAGTTACCGGGACAGGGGTAGAAATGAGCAGTTCTTC
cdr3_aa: CASSYRDRGRNEQFF

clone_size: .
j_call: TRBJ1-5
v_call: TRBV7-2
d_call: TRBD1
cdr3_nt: TGTGCCAGCAGCGTAACAGGACAGGTCAATCAGCCCCAGCATTTT
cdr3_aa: CASSVTGQVNQPQHF

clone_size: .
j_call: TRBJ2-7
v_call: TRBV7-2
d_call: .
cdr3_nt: TGTGCCAGCAGCCGTTACAGACAGGAGTCCTACGAGCAGTACTTC
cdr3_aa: CASSRYRQESYEQYF

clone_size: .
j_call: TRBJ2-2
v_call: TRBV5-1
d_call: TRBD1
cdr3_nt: TGCGCCAGCAGCACAGGGGGAGACACCGGGGAGCTGTTTTTT
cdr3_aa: CASSTGGDTGELFF

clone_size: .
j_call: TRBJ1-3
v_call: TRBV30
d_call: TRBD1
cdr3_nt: TGTGCCGGAAAGACAGGGGCTGGAAACACCATATATTTT
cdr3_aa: CAGKTGAGNTIYF

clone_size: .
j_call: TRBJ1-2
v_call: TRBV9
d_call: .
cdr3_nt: TGTGCCAGCAGCACCGGGGACTATGGCTACACCTTC
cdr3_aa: CASSTGDYGYTF

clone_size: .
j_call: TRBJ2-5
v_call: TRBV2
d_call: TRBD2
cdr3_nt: TGTGCCAGCAGCGCACGGACTAGCGGGGGGGTTGGGGAGACCCAGTACTTC
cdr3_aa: CASSARTSGGVGETQYF

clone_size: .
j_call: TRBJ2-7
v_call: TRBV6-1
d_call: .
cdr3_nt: TGTGCCAGCAGTGAAGACGGTTACGAGCAGTACTTC
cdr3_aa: CASSEDGYEQYF

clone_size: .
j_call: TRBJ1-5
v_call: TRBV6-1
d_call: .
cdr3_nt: TGTGCCAGCAGTGGTAGAGAACAGCCCCAGCATTTT
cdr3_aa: CASSGREQPQHF

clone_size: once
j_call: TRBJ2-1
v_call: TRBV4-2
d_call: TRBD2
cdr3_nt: TGTGCCAGCAGCCAAGATGGGACTACCCACTACAATGAGCAGTTCTTC
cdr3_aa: CASSQDGTTHYNEQFF